This TCR beta chain comes out of a study of shared clonotypes between healthy human individuals. Study-wide findings and caveats: How much donors shared clonotypes was expected to be affected by sequencing depth. All-four-donor shared clonotypes had higher generation probabilities than non-shared clonotypes did.

About this clone: The antigen is unknown.

The germline gives CDR1 SEHNR, CDR2 FQNEAQ (reference sequence). The CDR3 covers 14 residues. The V end lost 2 bases, the J end lost 7 bases, and 14 bases lay between the germline ends. In the sorted-subset replicate PCRs, approximately 200 ng DNA, around 32,000 T cell genomes, was used. TCRdb's copy holds only in-frame clones and misses some; the assay was immunoSEQ multiplex PCR. The sample gives 2 million to 3 million clones, 93% of which show up once; 0.35% to 0.45% is in the top ten. This chain joins TRBV7-9 and TRBJ1-1, with D tentatively TRBD1 (6 bases). The sequenced material came from naive CD4+ T cells from PBMCs. The subset was: CD45RA+ positively selected. The source is a young man in good health. Some clones in this sample may be carry-over from other donors' samples. The CDR3 here is CASSLTGSRGEAFF. The CDR3 DNA reads as TGTGCCAGCAGCTTAACAGGGAGTAGAGGTGAAGCTTTCTTT.